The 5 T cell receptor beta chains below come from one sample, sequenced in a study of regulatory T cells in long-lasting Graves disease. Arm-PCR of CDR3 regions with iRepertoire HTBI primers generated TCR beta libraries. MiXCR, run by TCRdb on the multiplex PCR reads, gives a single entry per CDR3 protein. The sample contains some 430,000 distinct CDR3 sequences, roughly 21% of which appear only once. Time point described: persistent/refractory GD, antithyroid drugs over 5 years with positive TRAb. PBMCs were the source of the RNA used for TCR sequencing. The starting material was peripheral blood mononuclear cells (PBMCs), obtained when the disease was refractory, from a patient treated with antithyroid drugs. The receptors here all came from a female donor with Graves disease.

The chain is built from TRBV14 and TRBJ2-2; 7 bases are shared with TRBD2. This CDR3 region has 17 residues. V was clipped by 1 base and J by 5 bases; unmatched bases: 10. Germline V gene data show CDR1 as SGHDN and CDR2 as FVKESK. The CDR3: CASSQVGRLAVTGELFF. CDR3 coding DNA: TGTGCCAGCAGCCAAGTAGGACGGCTAGCGGTAACCGGGGAGCTGTTTTTT.

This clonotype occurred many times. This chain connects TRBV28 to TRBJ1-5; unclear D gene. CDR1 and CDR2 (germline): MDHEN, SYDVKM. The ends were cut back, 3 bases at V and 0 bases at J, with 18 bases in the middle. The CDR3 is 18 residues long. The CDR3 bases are TGTGCCAGCAGTTTTCAAGGGTCGGATAGTACTAGCAATCAGCCCCAGCATTTT. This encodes CASSFQGSDSTSNQPQHF.

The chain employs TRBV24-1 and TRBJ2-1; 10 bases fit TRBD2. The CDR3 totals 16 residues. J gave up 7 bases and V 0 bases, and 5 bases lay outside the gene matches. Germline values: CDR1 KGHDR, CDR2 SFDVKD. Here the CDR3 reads CATSDLQASGSNEQFF. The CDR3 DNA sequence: TGTGCCACCAGTGATTTGCAGGCTAGCGGGAGTAATGAGCAGTTCTTC.

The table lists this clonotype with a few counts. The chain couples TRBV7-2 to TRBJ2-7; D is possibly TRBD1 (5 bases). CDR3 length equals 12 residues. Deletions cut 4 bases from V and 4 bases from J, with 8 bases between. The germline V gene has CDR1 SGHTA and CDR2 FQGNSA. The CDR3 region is CASSSRQYEQYF. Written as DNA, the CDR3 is TGTGCCAGCAGCTCAAGACAGTACGAGCAGTACTTC.

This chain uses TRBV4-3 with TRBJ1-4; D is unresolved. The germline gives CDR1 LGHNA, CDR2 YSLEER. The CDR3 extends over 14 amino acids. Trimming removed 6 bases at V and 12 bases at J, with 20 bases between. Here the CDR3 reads CASSSHVPFGELFF. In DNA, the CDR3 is TGCGCCAGCAGTTCACACGTCCCCTTTGGGGAACTGTTTTTT.